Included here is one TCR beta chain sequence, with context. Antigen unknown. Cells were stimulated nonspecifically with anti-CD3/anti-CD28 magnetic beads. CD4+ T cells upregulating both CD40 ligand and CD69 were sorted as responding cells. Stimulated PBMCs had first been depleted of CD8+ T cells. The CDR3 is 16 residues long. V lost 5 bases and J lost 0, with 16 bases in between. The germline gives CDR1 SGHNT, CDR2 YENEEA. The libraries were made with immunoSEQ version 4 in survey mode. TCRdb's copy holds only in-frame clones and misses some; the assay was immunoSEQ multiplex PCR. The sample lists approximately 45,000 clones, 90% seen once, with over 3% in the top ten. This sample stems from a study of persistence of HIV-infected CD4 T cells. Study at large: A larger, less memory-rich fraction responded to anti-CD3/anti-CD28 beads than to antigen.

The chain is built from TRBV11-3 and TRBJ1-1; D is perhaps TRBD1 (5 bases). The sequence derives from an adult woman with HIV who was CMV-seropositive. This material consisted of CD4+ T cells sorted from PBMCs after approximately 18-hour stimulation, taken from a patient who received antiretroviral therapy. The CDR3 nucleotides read TGTGCCAGCAGCCCCCGCGCGGGACGGCTGAACACTGAAGCTTTCTTT. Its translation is CASSPRAGRLNTEAFF.